Listed below are T cell receptor beta chains from one sample, sequenced in a study of vaccination and CD4 T cells after COVID-19. TCRdb reanalysed the PCR reads using MiXCR and keeps one entry per CDR3 protein. The sample has about 17,000 distinct CDR3 sequences; about 48% are singletons. The antigens of these receptors remain unknown. The sample in question was CD4+ T cells from blood, cultured in vitro, obtained about 7 months after SARS-CoV-2 vaccination. The receptors shown here come from a human donor who had recovered from COVID-19. CDR3s include the opening cysteine and the closing phenylalanine or tryptophan. Fields, in order: J gene, D gene, clone size, V gene, CDR3 DNA, CDR3 protein. D genes are given only for firm matches. Not all rows give a size; the values are once, few, many and, for expanded clones, a class.

j_gene: TRBJ1-2; d_gene: .; abundance: .; v_gene: TRBV7-2; CDR3nt: TGTGCCAGCAGCTTAGGTCTCGGCAGGGAACGATATGGCTACACCTTC; CDR3aa: CASSLGLGRERYGYTF
j_gene: TRBJ1-2; d_gene: .; abundance: .; v_gene: TRBV21-1; CDR3nt: TGTGCCAGCAGCAAGCCACGGGACAAATATGGCTACACCTTC; CDR3aa: CASSKPRDKYGYTF
j_gene: TRBJ1-2; d_gene: TRBD1; abundance: few; v_gene: TRBV2; CDR3nt: TGTGCCAGCAGTGACTGGGACAGGCGGACTTTTAACTATGGCTACACCTTC; CDR3aa: CASSDWDRRTFNYGYTF
j_gene: TRBJ2-3; d_gene: .; abundance: few; v_gene: TRBV5-4; CDR3nt: TGTGCCAGCAGCTTGAGGGCAACAGGGAGGGATACGCAGTATTTT; CDR3aa: CASSLRATGRDTQYF
j_gene: TRBJ2-7; d_gene: TRBD2; abundance: .; v_gene: TRBV11-2; CDR3nt: TGTGCCAGCAGCCGTAACTTAGGACTAGCGGCTCCCCCGGGGGAGCAGTACTTC; CDR3aa: CASSRNLGLAAPPGEQYF
j_gene: TRBJ1-2; d_gene: TRBD1; abundance: .; v_gene: TRBV6-1; CDR3nt: TGTGCCAGCAGTGAAGGGACAGGGGGCCGAGGTGGCTACACCTTC; CDR3aa: CASSEGTGGRGGYTF
j_gene: TRBJ1-2; d_gene: .; abundance: few; v_gene: TRBV7-2; CDR3nt: TGTGCCAGCAGCCATATCTACAACAGGCAAACTAACTATGGCTACACCTTC; CDR3aa: CASSHIYNRQTNYGYTF
j_gene: TRBJ2-2; d_gene: .; abundance: .; v_gene: TRBV15; CDR3nt: TGTGCCACCAGCAGAGTCAGCAGAAACACCGGGGAGCTGTTTTTT; CDR3aa: CATSRVSRNTGELFF
j_gene: TRBJ2-3; d_gene: .; abundance: .; v_gene: TRBV20-1; CDR3nt: TGCAGTGCTAGTGGCAGATGGGCGGCAGATACGCAGTATTTT; CDR3aa: CSASGRWAADTQYF
j_gene: TRBJ1-1; d_gene: .; abundance: few; v_gene: TRBV20-1; CDR3nt: TGCAGTGCGGCAAAACCGGACGGCCTGGGCACTGAAGCTTTCTTT; CDR3aa: CSAAKPDGLGTEAFF